The entry that follows covers one T cell receptor (beta chain) sequence. TCRdb keeps only in-frame clones here, not all; method: immunoSEQ multiplex PCR. The sample carries about 36,000 clones, over 70% recorded once. This entry belongs to a study of monozygotic twins with cystic fibrosis. Study background: Libraries were built from approximately 3 micrograms of fragmented DNA using around 16 PCR cycles.

The CDR3 length is 15 residues. Trimming took 7 bases from V and 10 from J, leaving 24 bases between them. The germline gives CDR1 MNHEY, CDR2 SVGAGI. The receptor comes from a girl aged 2-10 years with cystic fibrosis. The sequenced sample was blood. The chain employs TRBV6-5 and TRBJ2-3, with D tentatively TRBD2 (6 bases). The CDR3 coding sequence is TGTGCCAGCACTGCGCGAGCGGGTTTTACCCGATCGCAGTATTTT. Amino acid sequence: CASTARAGFTRSQYF.